The 21 T cell receptor beta chains listed next were all sequenced from one sample in a study of T cell changes during pregnancy in multiple sclerosis. Assay: immunoSEQ multiplex PCR; the TCRdb copy retains only in-frame clones and omits some. The table includes 100,000 or so clones, around 92% detected once. Material: peripheral blood, obtained in the second trimester of pregnancy. The receptors were sampled from a female donor with multiple sclerosis, enrolled in a pregnancy study.

V and J are TRBV6-6 and TRBJ2-3; D gene unclear. From germline, CDR1 is MNHNY and CDR2 SVGAGI (reference sequence). V was trimmed by 10 bases and J by 2 bases, leaving 4 bases between them. The CDR3 is 10 residues long. CDR3 nucleotide sequence: TGTGCCACCTACACAGATACGCAGTATTTT. Translation: CATYTDTQYF.

This clone was observed a handful of times. The gene calls are TRBV29-1 and TRBJ1-1, with 9 bases fitting TRBD1. J lost 4 bases, V lost 4 bases, and 10 bases had no gene match. CDR1 SQVTM and CDR2 ANQGSEA come from the germline V gene. There are 15 residues in the CDR3. The CDR3 protein is CSVVVTGGKTTEAFF. The CDR3 nucleotides are TGCAGCGTTGTGGTAACAGGGGGCAAGACCACTGAAGCTTTCTTT.

The J gene is TRBJ2-4, the V gene TRBV25-1, with D perhaps matching TRBD2 (5 bases). In germline, CDR1 is MGHDK, CDR2 SYGVNS. The ends were cut back, 2 bases at V and 7 bases at J, with 15 bases in the middle. The CDR3 has 15 residues. CDR3 in amino acids: CASSEPTGSVNIQYF. CDR3 DNA: TGTGCCAGCAGTGAACCGACGGGGAGCGTGAACATTCAGTACTTC.

This sequence joins TRBV25-1 and TRBJ2-7, with TRBD2 matching over 10 bases. Germline loops: CDR1 MGHDK, CDR2 SYGVNS. The V and J ends lost 2 bases and 5 bases, in that order; junction bases with no gene match: 3. The CDR3 loop spans 14 amino acids. CDR3 in amino acids: CASSELAGAHEQYF. Written as DNA, the CDR3 is TGTGCCAGCAGTGAACTAGCGGGAGCTCACGAGCAGTACTTC.

This clone appeared once. V and J are TRBV25-1 and TRBJ1-2; the match to TRBD1 covers 9 bases. Germline CDR1 is MGHDK and CDR2 is SYGVNS. This CDR3 contains 14 residues. With V trimmed by 6 bases and J by 4 bases, 6 bases remained unmatched. The DNA of the CDR3 is TGTGCCAGCAGAGGGACAGGGTGGTTCTATGGCTACACCTTC. It yields the protein CASRGTGWFYGYTF.

The chain uses TRBV18 and TRBJ2-1; TRBD1 matches at 11 bases. With 2 bases clipped from V and 1 base from J, the junction kept 16 bases outside the gene matches. Germline CDR1 is KGHSH and CDR2 is LQKENI. This CDR3 region has 21 residues. The CDR3 sequence: CASSPMSGQGVEITSYNEQFF. For the CDR3, the DNA is TGTGCCAGCTCACCAATGTCGGGACAGGGGGTCGAAATCACATCCTACAATGAGCAGTTCTTC.

The J gene is TRBJ2-3, the V gene TRBV9; TRBD1 matches at 8 bases. The CDR3 extends over 20 amino acids. Germline CDR1 reads SGDLS; CDR2 reads YYNGEE. V lost 0 bases to trimming and J lost 1 base; unmatched junction nucleotides: 16. The CDR3 region has the DNA TGTGCCAGCAGCGTAGATTGGCGACAGGGGCCAGGGTCAGGCACAGATACGCAGTATTTT. Residues: CASSVDWRQGPGSGTDTQYF.

The rearrangement uses TRBV28 and TRBJ2-7, with TRBD2 identical over 9 bases. The CDR3 length is 16 residues. V was pared by 1 base and J by 2 bases, with 6 bases of the junction left unmatched. The germline gives CDR1 MDHEN, CDR2 SYDVKM. The DNA of the CDR3 is TGTGCCAGCAGTTTATTGGCTAGCGGGGCCACCTACGAGCAGTACTTC. Residues: CASSLLASGATYEQYF.

This sequence joins TRBV9 and TRBJ2-3; TRBD1 is a possible D gene (5 bases). V dropped 4 bases and J dropped 1 base, with 22 bases sitting between them. CDR3 size: 18 residues. CDR1 SGDLS and CDR2 YYNGEE come from the germline V gene. DNA of the CDR3: TGTGCCAGCAGCTCCCGGTTATGGGGCGCCGGACGCACAGATACGCAGTATTTT. As protein: CASSSRLWGAGRTDTQYF.

The rearrangement uses TRBV4-1 and TRBJ2-1; 8 bases line up with TRBD1. Per the germline V gene, CDR1 is MGHRA and CDR2 is YSYEKL. This CDR3 has 15 amino acids. With V trimmed by 1 base and J by 9 bases, 8 bases remained unmatched. CDR3 DNA: TGCGCCAGCAGCCAAGTTCCAGCAGGGGGCCTTGAGCAGTTCTTC. Its protein is CASSQVPAGGLEQFF.

A single count supports this clone. The rearrangement links TRBV11-1 to TRBJ2-7; D is unclear. Germline V gene sequence: CDR1 SGHAT, CDR2 FQDESV (reference sequence). The CDR3 consists of 13 residues. Trimming left V 3 bases short and J 3 bases short, with 9 bases between. Here the CDR3 DNA reads TGTGCCAGCAGCTTCTCGACTTTCTACGAGCAGTACTTC. It yields the protein CASSFSTFYEQYF.

The chain carries TRBV30 and TRBJ2-7; weak D call: TRBD1 (5 bases). The CDR3 extends over 13 amino acids. V was pared by 3 bases and J by 5 bases, with 14 bases between. Germline-derived CDR1 and CDR2 are GTSNPN and SVGIG (reference sequence). CDR3 loop: CAWRQGFWDEQYF. CDR3 in DNA: TGTGCCTGGAGGCAGGGTTTTTGGGACGAGCAGTACTTC.

The CDR3 DNA reads as TGTGCCAGCAAAGCGGACAGGCTCTACGAGCAGTACTTC. This gives the protein CASKADRLYEQYF. This chain uses TRBV2 with TRBJ2-7, with 7 bases identical to TRBD1. J gave up 3 bases and V 7 bases, and 6 bases lay outside the gene matches. The germline gives CDR1 SNHLY, CDR2 FYNNEI. This CDR3 has 13 amino acids.

A single count supports this clone. The chain uses TRBV19 and TRBJ1-2; 10 nucleotides line up with TRBD1. Germline assignment: CDR1 LNHDA and CDR2 SQIVND (reference sequence). Unmatched junction bases numbered 5, after V lost 3 bases and J lost 7 bases. CDR3 length equals 14 residues. CDR3 sequence reads: CASSIGTGEGGYTF. For the CDR3, the DNA is TGTGCCAGTAGTATCGGGACAGGGGAGGGTGGCTACACCTTC.

The sample holds one count of this clone. The gene calls are TRBV6-4 and TRBJ2-7, with 7 bases matching TRBD1. Trimming cost V 0 bases and J 1 base; bases outside gene matches: 9. CDR1 is MRHNA and CDR2 is SNTAGT in the germline V gene. The CDR3 runs to 17 residues. Here the CDR3 DNA reads TGTGCCAGCAGTGACTCTCGAAACCGGGACAGATCCTACGAGCAGTACTTC. This gives the protein CASSDSRNRDRSYEQYF.

The chain uses TRBV11-2 and TRBJ1-5; no clear D. Germline CDR1 is SGHAT and CDR2 is FQNNGV. The CDR3 is 14 amino acids. With 5 bases removed from V and 0 bases from J, the gap between germline ends came to 8 bases. The CDR3 sequence is CASSTMDSNQPQHF. The CDR3 DNA follows: TGTGCCAGCAGCACTATGGATAGCAATCAGCCCCAGCATTTT.

The chain combines TRBV5-1 with TRBJ2-7; D may be TRBD2 (6 bases). Germline loops: CDR1 SGHRS, CDR2 YFSETQ. Trimming left V 0 bases short and J 4 bases short, with 14 bases between. The CDR3 length is 15 residues. Here the CDR3 DNA reads TGCGCCAGCAGCTTGGGGAACGTTGGGGGGTACGAGCAGTACTTC. It translates to CASSLGNVGGYEQYF.

V gene TRBV5-4 combines with J gene TRBJ2-3, with D uncertain. V was clipped by 4 bases and J by 4 bases, with 19 bases between them. The germline V gene has CDR1 SGHNT and CDR2 YYREEE (reference sequence). The CDR3 is made up of 16 amino acids. The DNA of the CDR3 is TGTGCCAGCAGCCCCCCTTTTCCTCGGGTGCCAGATACGCAGTATTTT. It codes for CASSPPFPRVPDTQYF.

The chain combines TRBV19 with TRBJ2-2; the D gene is possibly TRBD2 (6 bases). Trimming cost V 10 bases and J 2 bases, with 11 bases left between them. The germline gives CDR1 LNHDA, CDR2 SQIVND (reference sequence). This CDR3 contains 13 residues. The CDR3: CATRRDNTGELFF. The CDR3 coding sequence is TGTGCCACCCGGCGGGATAACACCGGGGAGCTGTTTTTT.

V is TRBV6-5 and J is TRBJ2-7; D gene ambiguous. Trimming shortened V by 6 bases and J by 5 bases, and 14 bases separated the two germline ends. The CDR3 sequence is 13 residues long. Germline-derived CDR1 and CDR2 are MNHEY and SVGAGI. In DNA form, the CDR3 reads TGTGCCAGCAGCCCCAGGCTTGGTGACGAGCAGTACTTC. Its translation is CASSPRLGDEQYF.

The CDR3, as DNA: TGCGCCAGCAGCCAAGATTTGACTAGCAGATATGAGCAGTTCTTC. Translation: CASSQDLTSRYEQFF. V and J are TRBV4-3 and TRBJ2-1, with 7 bases that match TRBD2. CDR3 length: 15 residues. Germline trimming cut 0 bases from V and 8 bases from J; bases unmatched to any gene: 7. The germline gives CDR1 LGHNA, CDR2 YSLEER.